This entry lists 6 T cell receptor beta chains sequenced from one sample in a study of blood T cell repertoires in COVID-19. Method: immunoSEQ multiplex PCR; TCRdb's copy keeps in-frame clones and lacks some. This table has about 270,000 clones, about 89% appearing once. Input material: peripheral blood. These receptors originate from a woman in her sixties or seventies who had recovered from COVID-19.

This clone appeared a few times. CDR3: CASSRRTSGVAGELFF. The CDR3 DNA reads TGTGCCAGCAGCAGAAGGACTAGCGGGGTTGCCGGGGAGCTGTTTTTT. The chain couples TRBV7-2 to TRBJ2-2, with TRBD2 identical over 12 bases. This CDR3 spans 16 amino acids. V gave up 5 bases and J gave up 6 bases; unmatched junction bases: 7. Germline CDR1 SGHTA, CDR2 FQGNSA.

J is TRBJ1-2 and V is TRBV6-5; no clear D. Germline assignment: CDR1 MNHEY and CDR2 SVGAGI. Trimming cost V 3 bases and J 5 bases, with 19 bases left between them. This CDR3 contains 16 residues. This CDR3 is CASSYHEVGRGYGYTF. CDR3 sequence (DNA): TGTGCCAGCAGTTATCACGAGGTCGGTCGGGGTTATGGCTACACCTTC.

This rearrangement joins TRBV2 to TRBJ2-1; D gene unclear. Germline assignment: CDR1 SNHLY and CDR2 FYNNEI. The CDR3 loop spans 14 amino acids. The V end was cut by 1 base, the J end by 5 bases, with 9 bases between. Here the CDR3 reads CASSEEYYNNEQFF. The DNA for the CDR3 is TGTGCCAGCAGTGAAGAGTACTACAACAATGAGCAGTTCTTC.

The chain carries TRBV7-6 and TRBJ2-2; TRBD1 aligns across 10 bases. CDR1 SGHVS and CDR2 FNYEAQ come from the germline V gene. The junction had 8 bases not matched to a gene; V was cut back by 4 bases and J by 3 bases. The CDR3 spans 17 residues. The CDR3 coding sequence is TGTGCCAGCAGCTGGGCCGGGACAGGGGCACACACCGGGGAGCTGTTTTTT. It yields the protein CASSWAGTGAHTGELFF.

The V gene is TRBV10-3, the J gene TRBJ1-6, with D perhaps matching TRBD1 (5 bases). Germline V gene lookup returns CDR1 ENHRY and CDR2 SYGVKD. V lost 6 bases and J 8 bases, leaving 14 bases between the germline ends. The CDR3 spans 14 residues. The CDR3 DNA is TGTGCCATCAGCCCCGGGACTGGAGATTCACCCCTCCACTTT. Translating it yields CAISPGTGDSPLHF.

The gene calls are TRBV9 and TRBJ2-2; 8 nucleotides agree with TRBD2. V trimming: 3 bases; J trimming: 8 bases; junction bases outside the gene matches: 6. The V gene's germline CDR1 is SGDLS and CDR2 YYNGEE. The CDR3 totals 14 residues. As DNA, the CDR3 is TGTGCCAGCAGCGCGAGCGGGGGCGGAGGGGAGCTGTTTTTT. Its translation: CASSASGGGGELFF. Looking up the rest from reference TRBV9 and TRBJ2-2 gives the full variable domain: DSGVTQTPKHLITATGQRVTLRCSPRSGDLSVYWYQQSLDQGLQFLIQYYNGEERAKGNILERFSAQQFPDLHSELNLSSLELGDSALYFCASSASGGGGELFFGEGSRLTVL.